The clone carrying this TCR beta chain was observed a single time. What it recognizes is unknown. The treatment: approximately 9-day PBMC culture with coronavirus spike peptide pools or control peptides (ViraFEST assay). Cultured CD4+ T cell DNA underwent sequencing with the Oncomine TCR Beta short-read assay. TCRdb re-called the PCR reads with MiXCR, one entry per CDR3 protein. Of roughly 14,000 distinct CDR3 sequences listed, 48% are singletons. This entry comes from a study of vaccination and CD4 T cells after COVID-19. CDR1 and CDR2 (germline): MDHEN, SYDVKM. V lost 6 bases and J lost 6, with 18 bases in between. This CDR3 comprises 14 residues.

The rearrangement uses TRBV28 and TRBJ2-7; possibly TRBD2 for D (6 bases). Sequencing input: CD4+ T cells from blood, cultured in vitro. The sequence derives from a human donor who had recovered from COVID-19. The CDR3 loop is CASRPQGGGIEQYF. In DNA, the CDR3 is TGTGCCAGCAGACCCCAAGGCGGCGGGATCGAGCAGTACTTC.